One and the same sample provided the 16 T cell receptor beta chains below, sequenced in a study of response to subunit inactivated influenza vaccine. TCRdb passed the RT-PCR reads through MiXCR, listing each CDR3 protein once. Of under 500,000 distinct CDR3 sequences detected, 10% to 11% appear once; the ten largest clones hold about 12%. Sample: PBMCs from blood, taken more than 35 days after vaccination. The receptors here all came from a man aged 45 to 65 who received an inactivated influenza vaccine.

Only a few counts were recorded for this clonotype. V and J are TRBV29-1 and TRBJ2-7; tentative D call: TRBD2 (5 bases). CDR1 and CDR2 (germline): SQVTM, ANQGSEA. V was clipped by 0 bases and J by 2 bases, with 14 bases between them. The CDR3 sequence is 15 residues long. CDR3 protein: CSVEDRGGTPYEQYF. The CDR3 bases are TGCAGCGTTGAAGATCGTGGAGGCACCCCCTACGAGCAGTACTTC.

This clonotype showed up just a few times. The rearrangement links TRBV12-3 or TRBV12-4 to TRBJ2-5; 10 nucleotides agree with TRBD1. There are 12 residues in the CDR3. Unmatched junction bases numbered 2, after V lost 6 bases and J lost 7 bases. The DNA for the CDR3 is TGTGCCAGCAGGACAGGGGGCCGGACCCAGTACTTC. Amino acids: CASRTGGRTQYF.

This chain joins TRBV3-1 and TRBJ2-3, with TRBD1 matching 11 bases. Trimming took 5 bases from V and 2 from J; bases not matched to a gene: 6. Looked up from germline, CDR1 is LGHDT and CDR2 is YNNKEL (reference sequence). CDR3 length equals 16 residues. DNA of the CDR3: TGTGCCAGCAGCACCCGGACAGGGGGCGTCACAGATACGCAGTATTTT. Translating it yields CASSTRTGGVTDTQYF.

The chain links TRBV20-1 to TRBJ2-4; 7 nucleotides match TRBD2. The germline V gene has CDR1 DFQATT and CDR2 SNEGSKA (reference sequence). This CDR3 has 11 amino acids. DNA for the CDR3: TGCGGTACTTCTCCGGGAGGCATTCAGTACTTC. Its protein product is CGTSPGGIQYF.

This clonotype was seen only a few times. The CDR3 is CASSTTGTPNTGELFF. The CDR3 coding sequence is TGTGCCAGCTCAACCACCGGGACACCTAACACCGGGGAGCTGTTTTTT. The rearrangement joins TRBV18 to TRBJ2-2; D is perhaps TRBD1 (6 bases). V lost 5 bases and J 2 bases, leaving 15 bases between the germline ends. Germline V gives CDR1 KGHSH, CDR2 LQKENI. This CDR3 region has 16 residues.

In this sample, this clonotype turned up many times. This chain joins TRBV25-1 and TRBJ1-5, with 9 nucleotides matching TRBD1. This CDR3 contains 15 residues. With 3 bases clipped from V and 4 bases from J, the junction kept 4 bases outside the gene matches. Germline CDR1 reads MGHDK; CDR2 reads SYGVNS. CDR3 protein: CASSESTGGNQPQHF. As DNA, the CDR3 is TGTGCCAGCAGTGAGTCGACAGGGGGAAATCAGCCCCAGCATTTT.

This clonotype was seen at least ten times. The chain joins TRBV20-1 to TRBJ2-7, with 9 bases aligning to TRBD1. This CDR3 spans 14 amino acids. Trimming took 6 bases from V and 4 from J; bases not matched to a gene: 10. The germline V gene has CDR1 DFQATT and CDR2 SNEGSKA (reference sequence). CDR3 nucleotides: TGCAGTGCCAGGTTGGACAGGGGCGTTTACGAGCAGTACTTC. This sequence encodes CSARLDRGVYEQYF.

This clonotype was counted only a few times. The CDR3 protein is CASSLEAGAQETQYF. Here the CDR3 DNA reads TGCGCCAGCAGCTTGGAGGCGGGGGCCCAAGAGACCCAGTACTTC. This rearrangement joins TRBV5-1 to TRBJ2-5; tentative D call: TRBD2 (7 bases). The V and J ends lost 0 bases and 1 base respectively, with 10 bases between them. The CDR3 contains 15 residues. Germline assignment: CDR1 SGHRS and CDR2 YFSETQ.

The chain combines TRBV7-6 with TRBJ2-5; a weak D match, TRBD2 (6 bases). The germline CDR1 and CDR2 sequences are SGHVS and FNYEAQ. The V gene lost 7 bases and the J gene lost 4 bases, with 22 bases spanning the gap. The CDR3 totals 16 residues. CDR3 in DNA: TGTGCCAGCATCCAAGGGACTCTTTGGGCTAGAGAGACCCAGTACTTC. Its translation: CASIQGTLWARETQYF.

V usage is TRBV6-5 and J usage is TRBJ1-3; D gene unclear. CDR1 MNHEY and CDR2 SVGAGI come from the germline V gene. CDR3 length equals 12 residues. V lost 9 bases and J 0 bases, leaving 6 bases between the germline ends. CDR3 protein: CASRYSGNTIYF. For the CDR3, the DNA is TGTGCCAGTCGCTACTCTGGAAACACCATATATTTT.

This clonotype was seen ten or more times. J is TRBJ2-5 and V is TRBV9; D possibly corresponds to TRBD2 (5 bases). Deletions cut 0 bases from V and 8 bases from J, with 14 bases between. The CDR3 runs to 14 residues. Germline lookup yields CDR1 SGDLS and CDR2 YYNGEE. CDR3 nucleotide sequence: TGTGCCAGCAGCGTAGGGACTTGGCAAGGTACCCAGTACTTC. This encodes CASSVGTWQGTQYF.

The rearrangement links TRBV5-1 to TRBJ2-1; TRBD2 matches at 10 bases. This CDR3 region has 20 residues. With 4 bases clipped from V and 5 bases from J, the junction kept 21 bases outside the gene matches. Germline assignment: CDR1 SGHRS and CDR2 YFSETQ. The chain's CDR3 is CASSLKREGVFRSVDNEQFF. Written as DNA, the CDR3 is TGCGCCAGCAGCCTTAAGCGGGAGGGGGTATTTCGATCTGTCGACAATGAGCAGTTCTTC.

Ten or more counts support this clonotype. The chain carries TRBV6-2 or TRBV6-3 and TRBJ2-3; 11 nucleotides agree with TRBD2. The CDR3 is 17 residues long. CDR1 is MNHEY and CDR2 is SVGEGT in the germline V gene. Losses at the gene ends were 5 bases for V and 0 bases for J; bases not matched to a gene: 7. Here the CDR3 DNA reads TGTGCCAGCAGTCGACCGGGACTAGCGGCCAGCACAGATACGCAGTATTTT. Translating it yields CASSRPGLAASTDTQYF.

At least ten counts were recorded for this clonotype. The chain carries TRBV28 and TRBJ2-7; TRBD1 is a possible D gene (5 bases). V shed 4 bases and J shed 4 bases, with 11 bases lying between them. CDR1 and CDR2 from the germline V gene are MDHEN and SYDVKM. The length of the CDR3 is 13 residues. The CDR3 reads CASSSPDRYEQYF. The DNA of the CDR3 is TGTGCCAGCAGTTCCCCCGACAGATACGAGCAGTACTTC.

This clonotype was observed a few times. The CDR3 loop is CASRGSYTGELFF. The CDR3 DNA reads TGTGCCAGCAGAGGGTCCTACACCGGGGAGCTGTTTTTT. The chain is built from TRBV3-1 and TRBJ2-2, with unresolved D. Between the trimmed V and J ends, which lost 6 bases and 3 bases, there was a span of 8 bases. This CDR3 spans 13 amino acids. Germline CDR1 and CDR2: LGHDT and YNNKEL (reference sequence). The variable domain in full, with the rest retrieved from reference TRBV3-1 and TRBJ2-2, is DTAVSQTPKYLVTQMGNDKSIKCEQNLGHDTMYWYKQDSKKFLKIMFSYNNKELIINETVPNRFSPKSPDKAHLNLHINSLELGDSAVYFCASRGSYTGELFFGEGSRLTVL.

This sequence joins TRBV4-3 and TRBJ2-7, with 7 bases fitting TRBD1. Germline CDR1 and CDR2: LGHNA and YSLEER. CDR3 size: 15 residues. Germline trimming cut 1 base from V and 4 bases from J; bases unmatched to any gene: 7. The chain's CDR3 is CASSQGAGGMYEQYF. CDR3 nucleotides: TGCGCCAGCAGCCAAGGGGCAGGGGGTATGTACGAGCAGTACTTC.